This T cell receptor (beta chain) was found in a study of blood T cell repertoires in COVID-19. Per germline, CDR1 LGHNA and CDR2 YNFKEQ. The CDR3 totals 15 residues. After removal of 0 bases from V and 1 base from J, the junction contained 1 base not matched to a gene. Measured with immunoSEQ multiplex PCR; TCRdb has only the in-frame clones, and not every one. Found here are nearly 250,000 clones, about 83% of them singletons; the top ten hold over 2%. This clone came up a few times. The sample holds other DNA sequences that translate to the same CDR3. This TCR derives from a woman between 50 and 59 years old who had recovered from COVID-19. The V call is TRBV4-2, the J call TRBJ2-7, with TRBD2 matching over 9 bases. The sample comprised PBMCs or T cells enriched from blood (not recorded which). CDR3 residues: CASSQETSGSYEQYF. CDR3 sequence (DNA): TGTGCCAGCAGCCAAGAGACTAGCGGTTCCTACGAGCAGTACTTC.